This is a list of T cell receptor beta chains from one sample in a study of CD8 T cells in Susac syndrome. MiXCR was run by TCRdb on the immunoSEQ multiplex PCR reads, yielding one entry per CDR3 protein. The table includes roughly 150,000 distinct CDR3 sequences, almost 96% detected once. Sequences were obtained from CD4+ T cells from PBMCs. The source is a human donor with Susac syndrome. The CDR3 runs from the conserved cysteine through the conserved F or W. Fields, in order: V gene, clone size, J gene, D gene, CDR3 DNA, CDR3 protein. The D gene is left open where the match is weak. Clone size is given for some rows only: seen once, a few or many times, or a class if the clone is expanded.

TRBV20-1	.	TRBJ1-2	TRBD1	TGCAGTGCACCGAACAGGGGGCCCCCATATGGCTACACCTTC	CSAPNRGPPYGYTF
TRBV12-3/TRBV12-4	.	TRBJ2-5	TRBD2	TGTGCCAGCACTAAGCGGGGGGGCGGGGAGACCCAGTACTTC	CASTKRGGGETQYF
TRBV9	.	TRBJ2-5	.	TGTGCCAGCAGCTCCCAGGACAGAGTCCAAGAGACCCAGTACTTC	CASSSQDRVQETQYF
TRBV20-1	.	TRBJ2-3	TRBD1	TGCAGTGCTCGACTCAGACAGGGGAGGTTGGATACGCAGTATTTT	CSARLRQGRLDTQYF
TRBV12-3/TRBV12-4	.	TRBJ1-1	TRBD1	TGTGCCAGCAGTACGACAGGGCGAGCTTTCTTT	CASSTTGRAFF
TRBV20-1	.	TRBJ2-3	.	TGCAGTGCCAACGGGAGAGTGAGCACAGATACGCAGTATTTT	CSANGRVSTDTQYF
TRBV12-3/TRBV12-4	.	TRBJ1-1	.	TGTGCCAGCAACTTGCTCAGCGCGTTGAACACTGAAGCTTTCTTT	CASNLLSALNTEAFF
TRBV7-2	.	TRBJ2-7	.	TGTGCCAGCAGCTTAAACGGGGGCTACGAGCAGTACTTC	CASSLNGGYEQYF
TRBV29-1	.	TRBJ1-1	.	TGCAGCGTTGGCTTCGGGCAGAACACTGAAGCTTTCTTT	CSVGFGQNTEAFF
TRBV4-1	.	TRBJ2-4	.	TGCGCCAGCAGCCAAGATGTGGGCCAGTCAAACATTCAGTACTTC	CASSQDVGQSNIQYF
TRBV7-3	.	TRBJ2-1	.	TGTGCCAGCAGCTTAATGAACTCCCTCGATGAGCAGTTCTTC	CASSLMNSLDEQFF
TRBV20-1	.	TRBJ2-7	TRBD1	TGCAGTGCGATGGGACAGACCTCCTACGAGCAGTACTTC	CSAMGQTSYEQYF
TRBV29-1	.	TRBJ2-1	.	TGCAGCGGGCGGGACAATGAGCAGTTCTTC	CSGRDNEQFF
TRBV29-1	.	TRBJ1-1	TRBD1	TGCAGCGTTGTCGGGACAGGTGAAGCTTTCTTT	CSVVGTGEAFF
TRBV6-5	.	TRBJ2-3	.	TGTGCCAGCAGGGGTAACCTAGAAATTTATACGCAGTATTTT	CASRGNLEIYTQYF
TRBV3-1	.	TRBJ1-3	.	TGTGCCAGCAGCCAAAGGGGGGCTGGAAACACCATATATTTT	CASSQRGAGNTIYF
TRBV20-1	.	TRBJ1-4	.	TGCAGTGCTTGGGACATAACTAATGAAAAACTGTTTTTT	CSAWDITNEKLFF
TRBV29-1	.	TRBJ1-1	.	TGCAGCGTTTTCCGGGGTTGGGGCACTGAAGCTTTCTTT	CSVFRGWGTEAFF
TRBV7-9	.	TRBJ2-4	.	TGTGCCAGCAGCAGATGGACCGACGACGTAGGCAAAAACATTCAGTACTTC	CASSRWTDDVGKNIQYF
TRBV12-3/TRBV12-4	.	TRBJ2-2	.	TGTGCCAGCAGTTTAGCTCAGGGTACCGGGGAGCTGTTTTTT	CASSLAQGTGELFF
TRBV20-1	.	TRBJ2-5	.	TGCAGTGCTAGTCACCTCGGGCCACAAGAGACCCAGTACTTC	CSASHLGPQETQYF
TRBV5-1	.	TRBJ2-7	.	TGCGCCAGCAGCCTATCGAGCGGCTACGAGCAGTACTTC	CASSLSSGYEQYF
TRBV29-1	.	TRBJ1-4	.	TGCAGCGCCTGGGGGAATGAAAAACTGTTTTTT	CSAWGNEKLFF
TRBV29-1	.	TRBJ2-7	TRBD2	TGCAGCGTTGGGGGGGGACTAGCGAGCTCCTACGAGCAGTACTTC	CSVGGGLASSYEQYF
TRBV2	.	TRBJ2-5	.	TGTGCCAGCAGGTGGTGGGAGACCCAGTACTTC	CASRWWETQYF
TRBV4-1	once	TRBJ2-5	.	TGCGCCAGCAGCCATCGCCGCGATAGTCCTCGGGCGTGGGAGACCCAGTACTTC	CASSHRRDSPRAWETQYF
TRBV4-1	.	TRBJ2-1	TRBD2	TGCGCCAGCAGCCAAGGGAGCCTAGCGGGGAGCGTGAGCTACAATGAGCAGTTCTTC	CASSQGSLAGSVSYNEQFF
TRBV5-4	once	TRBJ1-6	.	TGTGCCAGCAGCGGCCGGGACCCGGCGGTGTCACCCCTCCACTTT	CASSGRDPAVSPLHF
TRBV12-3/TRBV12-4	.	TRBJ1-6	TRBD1	TGTGCCAGCAGTCCCCGGACAGGGGCGAGTTCACCCCTCCACTTT	CASSPRTGASSPLHF
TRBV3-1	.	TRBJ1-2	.	TGTGCCAGCAGCCAAGATACTGGGGCAGCCTATGGCTACACCTTC	CASSQDTGAAYGYTF
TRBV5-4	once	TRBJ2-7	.	TGTGCCAGCAGCTTGTATGGTTACGAGCAGTACTTC	CASSLYGYEQYF
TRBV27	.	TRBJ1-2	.	TGTGCCAGCAGACCATTAGGATTTGGCTACACCTTC	CASRPLGFGYTF
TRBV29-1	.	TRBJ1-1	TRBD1	TGCAGCGCAAACAGGGGTCCCACTGAAGCTTTCTTT	CSANRGPTEAFF
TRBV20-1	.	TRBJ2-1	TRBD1	TGCAGTGCTAGAGGTAGACAGGGGGCAGAGAATGAGCAGTTCTTC	CSARGRQGAENEQFF
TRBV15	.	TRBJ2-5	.	TGTGCCACCAGCAGTAACACAAGAGAGACCCAGTACTTC	CATSSNTRETQYF
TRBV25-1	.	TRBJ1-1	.	TGTGCCAGCAGTGAAAGTCCTGGGTCGGACACTGAAGCTTTCTTT	CASSESPGSDTEAFF
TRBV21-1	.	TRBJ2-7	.	TGTGCCAGCAGCGCTTACTCCTACGAGCAGTACTTC	CASSAYSYEQYF
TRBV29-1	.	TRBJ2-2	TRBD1	TGCAGCGCCAGGGGACAGGCCACCGGGGAGCTGTTTTTT	CSARGQATGELFF